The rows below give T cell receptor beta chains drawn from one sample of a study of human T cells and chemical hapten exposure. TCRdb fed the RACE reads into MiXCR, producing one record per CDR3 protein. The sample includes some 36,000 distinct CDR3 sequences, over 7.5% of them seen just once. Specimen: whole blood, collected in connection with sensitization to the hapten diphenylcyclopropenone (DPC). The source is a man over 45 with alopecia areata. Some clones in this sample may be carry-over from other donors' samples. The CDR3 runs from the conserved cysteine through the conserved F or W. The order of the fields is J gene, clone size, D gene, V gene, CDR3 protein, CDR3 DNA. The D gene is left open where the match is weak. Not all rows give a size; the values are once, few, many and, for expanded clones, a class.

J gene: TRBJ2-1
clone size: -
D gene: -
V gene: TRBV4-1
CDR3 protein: CASSHQRERYNEQFF
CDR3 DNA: TGCGCCAGCAGCCACCAACGGGAGCGCTACAATGAGCAGTTCTTC

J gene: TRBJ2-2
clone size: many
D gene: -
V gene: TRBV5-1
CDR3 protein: CASSDGDTGELFF
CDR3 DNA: TGCGCCAGCAGTGACGGAGACACCGGGGAGCTGTTTTTT

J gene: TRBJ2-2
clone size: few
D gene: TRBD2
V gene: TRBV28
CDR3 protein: CASSKPVLAARELFF
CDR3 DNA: TGTGCCAGCAGTAAGCCGGTGCTAGCGGCCCGGGAGCTGTTTTTT

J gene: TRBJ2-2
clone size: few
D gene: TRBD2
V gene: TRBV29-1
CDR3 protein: CSASGLAGESGELFF
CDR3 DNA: TGCAGCGCAAGTGGACTAGCGGGAGAGTCCGGGGAGCTGTTTTTT

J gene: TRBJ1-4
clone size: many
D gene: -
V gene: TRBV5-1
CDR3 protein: CASSLLRGTNEKLFF
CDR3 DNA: TGCGCCAGCAGCTTGTTACGAGGTACTAATGAAAAACTGTTTTTT

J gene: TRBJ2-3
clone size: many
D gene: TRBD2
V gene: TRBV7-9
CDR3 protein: CASSLDASGRTDTQYF
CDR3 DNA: TGTGCCAGCAGCTTAGATGCTAGCGGACGCACAGATACGCAGTATTTT

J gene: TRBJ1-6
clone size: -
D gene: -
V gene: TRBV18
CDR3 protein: CASSAGTTDNSPLHF
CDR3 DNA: TGTGCCAGCTCAGCCGGGACGACCGATAATTCACCCCTCCACTTT

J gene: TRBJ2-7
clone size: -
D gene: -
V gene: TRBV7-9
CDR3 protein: CASSLEASAKPYEQYF
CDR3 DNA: TGTGCCAGCAGCTTAGAGGCTAGCGCGAAACCCTACGAGCAGTACTTC

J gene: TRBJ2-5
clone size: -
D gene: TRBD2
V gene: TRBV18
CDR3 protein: CASSPPTSTETQYF
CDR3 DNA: TGTGCCAGCTCACCACCGACTAGCACGGAGACCCAGTACTTC

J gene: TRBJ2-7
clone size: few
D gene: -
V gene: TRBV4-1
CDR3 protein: CASSPGTFSYEQYF
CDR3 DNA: TGCGCCAGCAGCCCCGGGACTTTCTCCTACGAGCAGTACTTC

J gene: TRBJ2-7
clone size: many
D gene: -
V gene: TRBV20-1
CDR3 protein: CSARARPSMGLQGVNYEQYF
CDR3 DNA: TGCAGTGCTAGAGCCCGACCCTCAATGGGCTTACAGGGTGTAAACTACGAGCAGTACTTC

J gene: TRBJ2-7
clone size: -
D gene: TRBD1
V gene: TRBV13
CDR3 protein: CASSFPDRAHEQYF
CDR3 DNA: TGTGCCAGCAGCTTCCCGGACAGGGCCCACGAGCAGTACTTC

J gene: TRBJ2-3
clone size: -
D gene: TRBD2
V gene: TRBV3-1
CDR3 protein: CASSQQPSGLAGRDTQYF
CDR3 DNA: TGTGCCAGCAGCCAACAGCCCTCTGGACTAGCGGGACGAGATACGCAGTATTTT

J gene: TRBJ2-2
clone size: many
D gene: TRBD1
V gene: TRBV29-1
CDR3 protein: CSGGRQGNTGELFF
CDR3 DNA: TGCAGCGGAGGTAGACAGGGGAACACCGGGGAGCTGTTTTTT

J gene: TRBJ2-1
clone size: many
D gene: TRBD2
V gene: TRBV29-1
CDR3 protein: CSAHPQGTSEYNEQFF
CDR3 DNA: TGCAGCGCACACCCCCAGGGGACTAGCGAGTACAATGAGCAGTTCTTC

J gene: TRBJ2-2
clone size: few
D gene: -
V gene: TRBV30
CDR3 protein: CAWRPWDAPSTGELFF
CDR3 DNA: TGTGCCTGGAGACCTTGGGACGCCCCAAGCACCGGGGAGCTGTTTTTT

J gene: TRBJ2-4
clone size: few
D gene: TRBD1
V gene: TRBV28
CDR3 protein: CASSLTGNIQYF
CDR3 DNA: TGTGCCAGCAGTTTGACAGGGAACATTCAGTACTTC

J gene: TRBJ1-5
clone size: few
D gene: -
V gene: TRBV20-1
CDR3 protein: CSASMSDSQPQHF
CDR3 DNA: TGCAGTGCTAGTATGTCAGATAGTCAGCCCCAGCATTTT

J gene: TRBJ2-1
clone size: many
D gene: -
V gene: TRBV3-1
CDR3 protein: CASSQDGGEWNEQFF
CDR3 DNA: TGTGCCAGCAGCCAAGATGGGGGAGAGTGGAATGAGCAGTTCTTC

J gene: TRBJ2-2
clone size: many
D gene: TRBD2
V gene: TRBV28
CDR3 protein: CASSLWGTGRSGRAGELFF
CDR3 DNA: TGTGCCAGCAGTTTATGGGGGACAGGCCGTAGCGGGAGGGCCGGGGAGCTGTTTTTT

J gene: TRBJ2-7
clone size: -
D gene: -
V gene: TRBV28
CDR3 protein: CASSFTSDGSYEQYF
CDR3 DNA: TGTGCCAGCAGTTTCACTTCGGACGGCTCCTACGAGCAGTACTTC

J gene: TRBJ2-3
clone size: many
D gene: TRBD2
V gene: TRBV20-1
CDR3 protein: CSARASGRGVDTQYF
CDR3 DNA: TGCAGTGCTAGGGCAAGCGGGAGGGGCGTGGATACGCAGTATTTT

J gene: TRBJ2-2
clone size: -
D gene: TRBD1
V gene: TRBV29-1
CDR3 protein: CSVIDRANTGELFF
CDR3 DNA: TGCAGCGTCATAGACAGGGCGAACACCGGGGAGCTGTTTTTT

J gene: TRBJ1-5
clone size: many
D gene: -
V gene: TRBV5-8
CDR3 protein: CASSLTPGTHSNQPQHF
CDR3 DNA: TGTGCCAGCAGCTTGACTCCCGGGACACATAGCAATCAGCCCCAGCATTTT

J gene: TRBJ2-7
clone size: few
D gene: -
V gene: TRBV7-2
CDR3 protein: CASSSRAAVSYEQYF
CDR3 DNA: TGTGCCAGCAGCTCCAGGGCGGCGGTGTCCTACGAGCAGTACTTC

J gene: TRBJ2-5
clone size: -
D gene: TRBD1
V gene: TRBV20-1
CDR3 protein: CSARRAGTGFKTQYF
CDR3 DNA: TGCAGTGCTAGGCGAGCCGGGACAGGGTTTAAGACCCAGTACTTC

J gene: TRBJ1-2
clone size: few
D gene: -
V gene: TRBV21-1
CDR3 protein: CASSNQDAYGYTF
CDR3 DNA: TGTGCCAGCAGCAATCAGGACGCCTATGGCTACACCTTC

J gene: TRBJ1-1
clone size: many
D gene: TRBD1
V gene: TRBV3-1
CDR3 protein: CASSQDPGGRSEAFF
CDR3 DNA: TGTGCCAGCAGCCAAGACCCAGGGGGAAGGTCTGAAGCTTTCTTT

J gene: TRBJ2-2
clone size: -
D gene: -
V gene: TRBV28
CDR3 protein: CASSLKEAAGELFF
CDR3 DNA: TGTGCCAGCAGTTTAAAGGAGGCGGCCGGGGAGCTGTTTTTT

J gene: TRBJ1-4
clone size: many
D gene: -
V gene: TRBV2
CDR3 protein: CASRYRVTNEKLFF
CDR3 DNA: TGTGCCAGCAGGTACAGGGTTACTAATGAAAAACTGTTTTTT

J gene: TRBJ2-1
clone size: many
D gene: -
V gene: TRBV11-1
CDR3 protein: CASSSPAKKQFF
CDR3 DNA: TGTGCCAGCAGCTCCCCTGCTAAGAAGCAGTTCTTC

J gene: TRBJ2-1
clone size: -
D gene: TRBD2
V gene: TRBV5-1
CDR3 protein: CASSLSWLAGVSGEQFF
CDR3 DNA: TGCGCCAGCAGCTTGTCTTGGCTAGCGGGAGTATCGGGTGAGCAGTTCTTC

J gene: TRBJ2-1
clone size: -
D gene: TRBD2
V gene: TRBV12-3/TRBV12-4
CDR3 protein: CASSPGLAGVGEQFF
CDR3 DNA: TGTGCCAGCAGTCCGGGACTAGCGGGCGTGGGTGAGCAGTTCTTC

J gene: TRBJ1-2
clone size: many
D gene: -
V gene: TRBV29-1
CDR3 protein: CSVDTWDDLAYGYTF
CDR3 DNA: TGCAGCGTTGATACCTGGGACGACTTAGCCTATGGCTACACCTTC

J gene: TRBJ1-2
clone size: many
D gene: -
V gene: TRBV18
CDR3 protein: CASSPRGFDVNYGYTF
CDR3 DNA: TGTGCCAGCTCACCAAGAGGGTTCGATGTTAACTATGGCTACACCTTC

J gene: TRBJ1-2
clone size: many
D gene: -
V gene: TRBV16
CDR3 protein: CASSQSMALKGYTF
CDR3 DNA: TGTGCCAGCAGCCAATCGATGGCCTTGAAGGGCTACACCTTC

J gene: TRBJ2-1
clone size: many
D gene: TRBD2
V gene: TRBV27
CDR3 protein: CASSQEAGGTYNEQFF
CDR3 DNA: TGTGCCAGCAGTCAAGAAGCGGGAGGGACCTACAATGAGCAGTTCTTC

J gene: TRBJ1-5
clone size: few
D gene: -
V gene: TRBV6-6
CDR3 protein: CASSPGNNQPQHF
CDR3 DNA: TGTGCCAGCAGTCCCGGCAATAATCAGCCCCAGCATTTT

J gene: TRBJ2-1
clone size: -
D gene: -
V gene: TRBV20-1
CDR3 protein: CSAGGAGFPLRFF
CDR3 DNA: TGCAGTGCCGGGGGCGCGGGGTTCCCCCTTAGGTTCTTC

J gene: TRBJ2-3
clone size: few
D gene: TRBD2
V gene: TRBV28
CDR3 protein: CASSLYRGLAGATTDTQYF
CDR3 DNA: TGTGCCAGCAGTTTATACAGAGGACTAGCGGGAGCCACCACAGATACGCAGTATTTT

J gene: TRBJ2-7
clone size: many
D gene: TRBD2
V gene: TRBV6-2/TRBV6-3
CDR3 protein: CASSRLAGEHEQYF
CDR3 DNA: TGTGCCAGCAGTAGACTAGCGGGAGAACACGAGCAGTACTTC